This note documents a single T cell receptor (beta chain) sequence. What it binds is unknown. This sample was included in a study of Ad26.COV2.S vaccination and SARS-CoV-2 variants. Turning to the study itself: Doses of Ad26.COV2.S were injected into muscle once or twice, 56 days apart.

TCRdb's copy holds only in-frame clones and misses some; the assay was immunoSEQ multiplex PCR. The table records 350,000 to 550,000 clones, 85% to 90% of them present only once. The treatment here: some 20 received Ad26.COV2.S at low or high dose, single or two shots; about 5 received placebo; per-sample allocation not given. Day 63 after the first vaccine or placebo injection was the time point for sampling. Vaccine was an Ad26 vector expressing Wuhan-strain SARS-CoV-2 spike. Per the germline V gene, CDR1 is SQVTM and CDR2 is ANQGSEA. V shed 5 bases and J shed 4 bases, with 11 bases lying between them. The CDR3 runs to 12 residues. Study findings and constraints: Possible underestimation of total T cell responses by the TCR breadth and depth analyses was noted.

The specimen comprised peripheral blood, sampled in a trial of Ad26.COV2.S vaccine versus placebo. The V gene is TRBV29-1, the J gene TRBJ1-2; TRBD1 is a possible D gene (6 bases). The origin of this receptor is a person aged 18 to 65 who received the Ad26.COV2.S COVID-19 vaccine or a placebo. CDR3 sequence: CSVRGDGYGYTF. The CDR3 coding sequence is TGCAGCGTTAGGGGGGACGGCTATGGCTACACCTTC.